The T cell receptor (beta chain) described here comes from a study of cytomegalovirus exposure and HLA in healthy donors. The primer mix had 60 Vbeta and 13 Jbeta primers. The assay was immunoSEQ multiplex PCR, and TCRdb's table has in-frame clones only and misses some. The sample consists of about 100,000 clones, roughly three quarters of them appearing once. From germline, CDR1 is SGHDT and CDR2 YYEEEE. CDR3 size: 17 residues. V shed 0 bases and J shed 0 bases, with 10 bases lying between them. The sequence derives from a woman aged 55-75 years in good health and CMV-seronegative. The sample consisted of PBMCs. The chain uses TRBV5-6 and TRBJ1-6; unclear D gene. CDR3 region: CASSLASARSYNSPLHF. The CDR3 nucleotides read TGTGCCAGCAGCTTGGCATCAGCGCGCTCCTATAATTCACCCCTCCACTTT.